This T cell receptor beta chain was identified in a study of blood T cell repertoires in COVID-19. Study information: PBMCs, B-cell-depleted T cells, or T cells provided the cDNA or gDNA that made up the material.

In Seattle, patients joined the study during active infection and were tracked longitudinally. The ends lost 7 bases at V and 8 bases at J; junction bases unmatched: 22. Germline V gene lookup returns CDR1 MNHEY and CDR2 SMNVEV (reference sequence). This CDR3 is built from 20 residues. In the source study's methods: Amplifying reference gene primers gave estimates of nucleated cell counts. The repertoire was sequenced with immunoSEQ multiplex PCR; TCRdb's copy has only in-frame clones and lacks some. The V and J calls and clone size are taken from that table; D and trimming were inferred from the DNA. The sample has approximately 45,000 clones, over 70% seen once; the top ten hold more than 2%.

The source material was peripheral blood. This chain uses TRBV27 with TRBJ2-1; 14 nucleotides agree with TRBD2. The clonotype was recovered from a woman at least 80 years old with COVID-19, enrolled during active disease. As DNA, the CDR3 is TGTGCCAGCATTCGTCTGGGGACTAGCGGGAGTCTTCTACCGGTCCATGAGCAGTTCTTC. This encodes CASIRLGTSGSLLPVHEQFF.